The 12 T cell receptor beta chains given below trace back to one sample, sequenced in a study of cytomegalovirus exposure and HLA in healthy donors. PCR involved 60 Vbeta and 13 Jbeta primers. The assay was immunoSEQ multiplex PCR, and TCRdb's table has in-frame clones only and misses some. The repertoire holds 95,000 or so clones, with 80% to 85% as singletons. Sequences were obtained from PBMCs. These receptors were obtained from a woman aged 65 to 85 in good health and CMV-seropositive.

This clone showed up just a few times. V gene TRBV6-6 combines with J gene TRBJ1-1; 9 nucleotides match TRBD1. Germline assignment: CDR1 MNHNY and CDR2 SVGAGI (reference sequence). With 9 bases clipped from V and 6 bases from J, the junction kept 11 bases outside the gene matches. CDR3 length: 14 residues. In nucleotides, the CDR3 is TGTGCCAGTGGGGAGACAGGGGGGGGTGCTGAAGCTTTCTTT. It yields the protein CASGETGGGAEAFF.

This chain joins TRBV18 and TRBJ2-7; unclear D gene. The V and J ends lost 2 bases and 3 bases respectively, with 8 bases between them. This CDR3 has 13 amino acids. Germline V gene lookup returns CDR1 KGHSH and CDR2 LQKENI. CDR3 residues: CASSPVTHYEQYF. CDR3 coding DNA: TGTGCCAGCTCACCAGTAACACACTACGAGCAGTACTTC.

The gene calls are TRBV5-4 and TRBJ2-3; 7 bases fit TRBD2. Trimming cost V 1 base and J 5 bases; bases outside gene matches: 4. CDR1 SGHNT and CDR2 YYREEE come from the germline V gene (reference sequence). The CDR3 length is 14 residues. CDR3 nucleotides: TGTGCCAGCAGCTTGACGGGAGGTAGAGATACGCAGTATTTT. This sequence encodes CASSLTGGRDTQYF.

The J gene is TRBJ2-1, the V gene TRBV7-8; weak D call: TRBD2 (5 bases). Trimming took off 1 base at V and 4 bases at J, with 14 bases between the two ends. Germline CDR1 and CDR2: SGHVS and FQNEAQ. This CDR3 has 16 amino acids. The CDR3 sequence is CASSLGRQAAYNEQFF. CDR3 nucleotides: TGTGCCAGCAGCTTAGGAAGGCAAGCGGCGTACAATGAGCAGTTCTTC.

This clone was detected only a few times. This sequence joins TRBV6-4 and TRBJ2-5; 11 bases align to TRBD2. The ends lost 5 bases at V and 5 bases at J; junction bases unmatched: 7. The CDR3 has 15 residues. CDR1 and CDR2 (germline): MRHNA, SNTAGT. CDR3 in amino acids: CASSNTSGRRETQYF. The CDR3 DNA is TGTGCCAGCAGTAACACTAGCGGGAGAAGGGAGACCCAGTACTTC.

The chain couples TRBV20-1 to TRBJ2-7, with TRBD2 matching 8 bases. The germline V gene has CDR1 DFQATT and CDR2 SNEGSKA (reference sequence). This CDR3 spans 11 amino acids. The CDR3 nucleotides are TGCAGAGCGGGGGCCTCCTACGAGCAGTACTTC. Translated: CRAGASYEQYF.

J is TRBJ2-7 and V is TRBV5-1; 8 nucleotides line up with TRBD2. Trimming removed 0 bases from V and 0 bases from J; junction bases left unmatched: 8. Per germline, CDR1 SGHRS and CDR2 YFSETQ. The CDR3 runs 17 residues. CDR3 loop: CASSLGSGALGSYEQYF. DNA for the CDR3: TGCGCCAGCAGCTTGGGTAGCGGGGCCCTGGGCTCCTACGAGCAGTACTTC.

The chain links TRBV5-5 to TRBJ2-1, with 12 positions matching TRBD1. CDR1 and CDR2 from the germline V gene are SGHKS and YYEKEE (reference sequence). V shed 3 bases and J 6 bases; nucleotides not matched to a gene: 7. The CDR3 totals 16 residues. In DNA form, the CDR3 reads TGTGCCAGCAGCTCTGGGACAGGGGGCGCTTTCAATGAGCAGTTCTTC. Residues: CASSSGTGGAFNEQFF.

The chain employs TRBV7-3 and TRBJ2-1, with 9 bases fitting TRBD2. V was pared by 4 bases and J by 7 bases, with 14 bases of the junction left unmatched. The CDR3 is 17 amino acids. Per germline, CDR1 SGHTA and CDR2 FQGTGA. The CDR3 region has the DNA TGTGCCAGCAGCTGCGTTTTGGCGGGAGGGATTTCGAATGAGCAGTTCTTC. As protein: CASSCVLAGGISNEQFF.

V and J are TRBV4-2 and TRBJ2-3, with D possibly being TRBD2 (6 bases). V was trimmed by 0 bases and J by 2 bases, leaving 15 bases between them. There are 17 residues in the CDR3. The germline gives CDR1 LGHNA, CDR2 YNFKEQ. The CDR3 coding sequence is TGTGCCAGCAGCCAAGATTTAGGTGCGGGATTCACAGATACGCAGTATTTT. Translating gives CASSQDLGAGFTDTQYF.

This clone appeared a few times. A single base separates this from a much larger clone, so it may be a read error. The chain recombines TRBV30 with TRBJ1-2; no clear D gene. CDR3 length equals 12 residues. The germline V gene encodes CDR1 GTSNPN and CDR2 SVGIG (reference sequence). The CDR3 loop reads CAWRPGRYGYSF. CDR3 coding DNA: TGTGCCTGGAGACCAGGAAGGTATGGCTACTCCTTC.

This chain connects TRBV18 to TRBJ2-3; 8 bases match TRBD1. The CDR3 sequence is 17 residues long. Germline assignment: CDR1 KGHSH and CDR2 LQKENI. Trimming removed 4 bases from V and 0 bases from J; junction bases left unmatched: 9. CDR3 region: CASSQIPGQVSTDTQYF. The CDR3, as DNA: TGTGCCAGCTCACAAATCCCGGGACAGGTTAGCACAGATACGCAGTATTTT.